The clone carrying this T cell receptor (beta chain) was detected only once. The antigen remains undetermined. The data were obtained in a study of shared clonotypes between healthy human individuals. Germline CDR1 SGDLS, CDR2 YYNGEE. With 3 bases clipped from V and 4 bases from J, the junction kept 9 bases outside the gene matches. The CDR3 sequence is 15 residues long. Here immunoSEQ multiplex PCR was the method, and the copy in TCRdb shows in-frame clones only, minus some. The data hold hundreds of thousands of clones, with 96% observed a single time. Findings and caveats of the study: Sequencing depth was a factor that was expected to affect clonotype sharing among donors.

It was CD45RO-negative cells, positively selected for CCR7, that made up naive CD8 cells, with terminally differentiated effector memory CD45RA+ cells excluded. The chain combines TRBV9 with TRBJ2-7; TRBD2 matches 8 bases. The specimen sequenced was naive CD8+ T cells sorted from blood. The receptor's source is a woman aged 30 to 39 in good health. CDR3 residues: CASSGPGTSGYEQYF. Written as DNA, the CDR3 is TGTGCCAGCAGCGGCCCCGGGACTAGTGGTTACGAGCAGTACTTC.